The 8 T cell receptor beta chains listed next were all sequenced from one sample in a study of CD8+CD57+ T cells in acquired aplastic anemia. TCR beta VDJ and CDR3 profiling used genomic DNA as template. Each CDR3 protein gets one entry after TCRdb re-called the reads with MiXCR. The repertoire includes about 140,000 distinct CDR3 sequences, 35% to 50% of them detected once, and 8.4% sits in the top ten. Sequences were obtained from sorted CD4+, CD8+, or CD8+CD57+ T cells (not recorded which) from PBMCs. These receptors were obtained from a human donor in good health, serving as a control.

The chain combines TRBV24-1 with TRBJ2-2; unclear D gene. This CDR3 has 14 residues. Germline V gene sequence: CDR1 KGHDR, CDR2 SFDVKD. Trimming left V 0 bases short and J 5 bases short, with 6 bases between. The CDR3 DNA reads TGTGCCACCAGTGATTTGCCGCAGACCGGGGAGCTGTTTTTT. Encoded protein: CATSDLPQTGELFF.

Many counts were recorded for this clonotype. The V call is TRBV4-2, the J call TRBJ2-7; 9 nucleotides agree with TRBD2. The V gene end was trimmed by 1 base and the J gene end by 0 bases; junction bases not matched to a gene: 10. This CDR3 is 18 amino acids long. The germline V gene has CDR1 LGHNA and CDR2 YNFKEQ. In DNA, the CDR3 is TGTGCCAGCAGCCAAGGGGTGGCGCGGGAGGGGTTCTCCTACGAGCAGTACTTC. It encodes CASSQGVAREGFSYEQYF.

The V call is TRBV7-2, the J call TRBJ2-7; 9 positions match TRBD1. V was clipped by 3 bases and J by 3 bases; unmatched bases: 3. The V gene's germline CDR1 is SGHTA and CDR2 FQGNSA. The CDR3 is 14 residues long. This CDR3 is CASSFGTGIYEQYF. The CDR3 DNA sequence: TGTGCCAGCAGCTTCGGGACAGGGATCTACGAGCAGTACTTC. Combining the CDR3 with reference TRBV7-2 and TRBJ2-7 gives the whole variable domain GAGVSQSPSNKVTEKGKDVELRCDPISGHTALYWYRQSLGQGLEFLIYFQGNSAPDKSGLPSDRFSAERTGGSVSTLTIQRTQQEDSAVYLCASSFGTGIYEQYFGPGTRLTVT.

This clonotype was counted many times. The chain uses TRBV27 and TRBJ1-6; TRBD1 matches 8 bases. With V trimmed by 7 bases and J by 3 bases, 11 bases remained unmatched. Per the germline V gene, CDR1 is MNHEY and CDR2 is SMNVEV (reference sequence). The CDR3 consists of 17 residues. The CDR3 DNA is TGTGCCAGCAAAACGCACGACAGGGGCAACTATAATTCACCCCTCCACTTT. Its protein product is CASKTHDRGNYNSPLHF.

The chain couples TRBV6-1 to TRBJ1-5; D possibly corresponds to TRBD1 (6 bases). Trimming took 4 bases from V and 7 from J, leaving 23 bases between them. CDR1 is MNHNS, CDR2 SASEGT, per germline. The CDR3 is 17 residues long. The CDR3 loop is CASSGGRGTFGGQPQHF. The CDR3 DNA reads TGTGCCAGCAGTGGGGGGCGCGGGACATTCGGAGGGCAGCCCCAGCATTTT.

CDR3 residues: CARGSGAHYEQYF. The CDR3 DNA follows: TGTGCTAGAGGGTCCGGTGCTCACTACGAGCAGTACTTC. The chain joins TRBV19 to TRBJ2-7; D perhaps matches TRBD2 (5 bases). The CDR3 spans 13 residues. Germline CDR1 reads LNHDA; CDR2 reads SQIVND (reference sequence).

The sample holds many counts of this clonotype. The chain uses TRBV30 and TRBJ2-3; D remains unclear. Germline assignment: CDR1 GTSNPN and CDR2 SVGIG (reference sequence). The CDR3 extends over 15 amino acids. V lost 1 base and J lost 2, with 13 bases in between. CDR3 loop: CAWSGVGLITDTQYF. CDR3 nucleotides: TGTGCCTGGAGTGGGGTAGGGCTAATCACAGATACGCAGTATTTT.

The rearrangement links TRBV4-2 to TRBJ1-5; TRBD1 aligns across 8 bases. Per germline, CDR1 LGHNA and CDR2 YNFKEQ. The V gene end was trimmed by 4 bases and the J gene end by 0 bases; junction bases not matched to a gene: 14. This CDR3 contains 19 residues. The CDR3 spells CASSPPPIPGGISNQPQHF. The DNA for the CDR3 is TGTGCCAGCAGCCCTCCCCCGATACCAGGGGGCATTAGCAATCAGCCCCAGCATTTT.